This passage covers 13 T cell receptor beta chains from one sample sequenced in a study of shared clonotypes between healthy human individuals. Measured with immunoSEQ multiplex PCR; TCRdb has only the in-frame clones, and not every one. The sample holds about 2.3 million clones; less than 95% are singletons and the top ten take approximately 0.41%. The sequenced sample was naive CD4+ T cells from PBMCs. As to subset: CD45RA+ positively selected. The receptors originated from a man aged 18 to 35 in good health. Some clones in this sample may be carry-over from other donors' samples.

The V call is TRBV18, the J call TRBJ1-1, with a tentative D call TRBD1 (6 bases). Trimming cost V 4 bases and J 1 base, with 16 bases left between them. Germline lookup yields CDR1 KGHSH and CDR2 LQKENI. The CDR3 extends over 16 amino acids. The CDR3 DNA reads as TGTGCCAGCTCACGGGTAGGGGGGGCTGGGAACACTGAAGCTTTCTTT. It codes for CASSRVGGAGNTEAFF.

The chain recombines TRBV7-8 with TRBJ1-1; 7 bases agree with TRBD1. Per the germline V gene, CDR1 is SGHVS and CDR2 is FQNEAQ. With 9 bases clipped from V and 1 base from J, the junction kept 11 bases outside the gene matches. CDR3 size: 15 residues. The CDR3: CASTLTGTANTEAFF. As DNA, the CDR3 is TGTGCCAGTACTCTGACCGGGACAGCGAACACTGAAGCTTTCTTT.

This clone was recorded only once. The CDR3 nucleotides are TGTGCCAGCAGTTTTACGACGGGGTTTTATTTCACTGAAGCTTTCTTT. Protein sequence: CASSFTTGFYFTEAFF. V and J are TRBV27 and TRBJ1-1; D gene unclear. Germline lookup yields CDR1 MNHEY and CDR2 SMNVEV (reference sequence). The ends were cut back, 3 bases at V and 4 bases at J, with 18 bases in the middle. This CDR3 is built from 16 residues.

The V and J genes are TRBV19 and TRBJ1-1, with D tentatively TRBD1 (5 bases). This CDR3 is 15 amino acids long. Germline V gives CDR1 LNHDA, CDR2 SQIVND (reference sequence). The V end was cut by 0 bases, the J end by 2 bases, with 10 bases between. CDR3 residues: CASSIDGAGNTEAFF. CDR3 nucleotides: TGTGCCAGTAGTATAGATGGGGCAGGCAACACTGAAGCTTTCTTT.

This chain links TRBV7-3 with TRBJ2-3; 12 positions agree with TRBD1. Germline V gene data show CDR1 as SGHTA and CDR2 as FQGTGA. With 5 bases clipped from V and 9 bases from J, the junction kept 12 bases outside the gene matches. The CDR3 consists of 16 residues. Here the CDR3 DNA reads TGTGCCAGCAGCCTTTCTCCGGGACAGGGGGCTAGAACGCAGTATTTT. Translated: CASSLSPGQGARTQYF.

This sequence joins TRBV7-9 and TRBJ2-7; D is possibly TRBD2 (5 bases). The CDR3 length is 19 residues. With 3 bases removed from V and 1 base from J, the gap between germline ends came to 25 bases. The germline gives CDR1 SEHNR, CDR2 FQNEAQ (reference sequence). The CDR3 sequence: CASSFYLGLSRGESYEQYF. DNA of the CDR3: TGTGCCAGCAGCTTTTATCTAGGTTTGAGCCGGGGAGAATCCTACGAGCAGTACTTC.

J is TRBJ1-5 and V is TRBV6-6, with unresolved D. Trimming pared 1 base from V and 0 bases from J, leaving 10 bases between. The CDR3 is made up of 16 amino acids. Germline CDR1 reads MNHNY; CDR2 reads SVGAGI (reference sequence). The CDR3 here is CASSYLGSYSNQPQHF. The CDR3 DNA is TGTGCCAGCAGTTACTTGGGCAGTTATAGCAATCAGCCCCAGCATTTT.

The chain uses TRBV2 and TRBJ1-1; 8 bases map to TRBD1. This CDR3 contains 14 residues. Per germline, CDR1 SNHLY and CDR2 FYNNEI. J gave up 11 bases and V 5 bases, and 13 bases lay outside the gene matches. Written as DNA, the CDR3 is TGTGCCAGCAGTTCCGGGACAGGCCTCCTTTCGGCTTTCTTT. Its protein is CASSSGTGLLSAFF.

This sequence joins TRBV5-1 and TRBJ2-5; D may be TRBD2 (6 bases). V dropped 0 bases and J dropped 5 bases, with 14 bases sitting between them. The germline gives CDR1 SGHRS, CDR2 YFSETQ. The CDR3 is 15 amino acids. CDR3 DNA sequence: TGCGCCAGCAGCTTGGGGACACGGGGGTATGAGACCCAGTACTTC. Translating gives CASSLGTRGYETQYF.

The CDR3 DNA reads TGTGCCAGCAGCTTATTTGATGGACGCCTGAACACTGAAGCTTTCTTT. Translation gives CASSLFDGRLNTEAFF. The chain employs TRBV7-8 and TRBJ1-1; the D is unclear. Per germline, CDR1 SGHVS and CDR2 FQNEAQ. This CDR3 region has 16 residues. V gave up 2 bases and J gave up 0 bases, with 13 bases separating them.

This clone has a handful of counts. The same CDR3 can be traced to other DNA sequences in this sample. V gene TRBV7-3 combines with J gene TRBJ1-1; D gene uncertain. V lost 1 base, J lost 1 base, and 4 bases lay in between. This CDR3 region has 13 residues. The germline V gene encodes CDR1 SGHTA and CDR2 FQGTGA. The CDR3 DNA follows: TGTGCCAGCAGCTTAAACAGGAACACTGAAGCTTTCTTT. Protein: CASSLNRNTEAFF.

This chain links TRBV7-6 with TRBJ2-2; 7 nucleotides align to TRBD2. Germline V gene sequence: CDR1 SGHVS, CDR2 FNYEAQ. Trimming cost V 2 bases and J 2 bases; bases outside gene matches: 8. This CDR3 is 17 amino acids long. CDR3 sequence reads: CASSLFSAGPNTGELFF. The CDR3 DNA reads TGTGCCAGCAGCTTATTCTCAGCGGGACCAAACACCGGGGAGCTGTTTTTT. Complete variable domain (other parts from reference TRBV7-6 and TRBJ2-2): GAGVSQSPRYKVTKRGQDVALRCDPISGHVSLYWYRQALGQGPEFLTYFNYEAQQDKSGLPNDRFSAERPEGSISTLTIQRTEQRDSAMYRCASSLFSAGPNTGELFFGEGSRLTVL.

The CDR3 region is CASSLGEGWATDTQYF. CDR3 in DNA: TGTGCCAGCAGCTTAGGGGAGGGGTGGGCCACAGATACGCAGTATTTT. The V call is TRBV7-2, the J call TRBJ2-3; 7 nucleotides align to TRBD2. Germline V gene data show CDR1 as SGHTA and CDR2 as FQGNSA. CDR3 size: 16 residues. The trim removed 1 base at V and 2 bases at J, leaving 6 bases unmatched.